This TCR beta chain was recorded in a study of CD8+ T cells in alopecia areata. The CDR3 extends over 14 amino acids. Germline V gene data show CDR1 as SGHVS and CDR2 as FNYEAQ. The junction had 1 base not matched to a gene; V was cut back by 0 bases and J by 2 bases. Extracted RNA was reverse transcribed into cDNA, the sequencing template. This table comes from immunoSEQ multiplex PCR, and its TCRdb copy is limited to in-frame clones, with some not included. The table includes about 140,000 clones, less than 75% detected once. This TCR derives from a human donor in good health. The specimen was CD8+ T cells sorted from blood. The chain has TRBV7-6 and TRBJ2-7, with 7 bases aligning to TRBD2. The CDR3 region is CASSLAGGPYEQYF. CDR3 DNA: TGTGCCAGCAGCTTAGCGGGAGGGCCCTACGAGCAGTACTTC.